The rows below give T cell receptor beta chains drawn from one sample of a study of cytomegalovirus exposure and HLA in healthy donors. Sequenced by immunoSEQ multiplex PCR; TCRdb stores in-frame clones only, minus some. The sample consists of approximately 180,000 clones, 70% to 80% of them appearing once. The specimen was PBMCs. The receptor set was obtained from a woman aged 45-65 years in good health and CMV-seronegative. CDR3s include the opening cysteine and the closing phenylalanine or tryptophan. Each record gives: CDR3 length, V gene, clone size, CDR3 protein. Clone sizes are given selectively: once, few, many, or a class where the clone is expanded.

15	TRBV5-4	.	CASSASGQGMGGYTF
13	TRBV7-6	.	CASSSRGNEKLFF
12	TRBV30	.	CAWSGTGHEQFF
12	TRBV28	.	CASSLGPGEAFF
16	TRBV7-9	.	CASSLEGQGRHSPLHF
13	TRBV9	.	CASSVGTEDGYTF
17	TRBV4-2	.	CASSQVVRDRENRGYTF
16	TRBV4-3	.	CASSPRLAGVTDTQYF
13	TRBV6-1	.	CASTPSGSYEQYF
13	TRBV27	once	CASSLTGNYGYTF
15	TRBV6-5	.	CASSSRRDRGSPLHF
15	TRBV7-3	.	CASSLTGSSTDTQYF
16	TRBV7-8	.	CASSLGRVSNTGELFF
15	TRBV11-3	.	CASSTPGDSSYEQYF
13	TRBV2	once	CASSRDNKETQYF
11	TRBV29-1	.	CSVASSDTQYF
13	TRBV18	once	CASSHRTDSEAFF
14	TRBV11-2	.	CASSFGGLNYGYTF
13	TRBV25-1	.	CASSLRGNYGYTF
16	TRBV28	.	CASSFRYSKRQYGYTF
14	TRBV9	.	CASSVGGGNQPQHF
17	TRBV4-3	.	CASSLRGPTSGANVLTF
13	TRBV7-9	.	CASLRAGGWEQYF
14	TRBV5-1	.	CASSKLGQGEKLFF
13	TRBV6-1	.	CASSLDRNTEAFF
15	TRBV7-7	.	CASSTGTGGTDTQYF
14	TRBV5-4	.	CASSLVDNQDTQYF
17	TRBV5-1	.	CASSSGGLVGSYNEQFF
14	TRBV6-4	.	CASSDSRGTGELFF
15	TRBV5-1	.	CASSFNQGARYGYTF
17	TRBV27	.	CASSRTGRGANTGELFF
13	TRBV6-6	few	CASSPTGAYGYTF
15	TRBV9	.	CASSPIDGVSNEQFF
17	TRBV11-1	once	CASSGTGITASTDTQYF
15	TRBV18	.	CASSPAGTGARELFF
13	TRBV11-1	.	CASSIGDQGEQYF
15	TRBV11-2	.	CASSLTGVGGEKLFF
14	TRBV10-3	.	CAISELGQGDEQYF
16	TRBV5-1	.	CASSPGGGRSTGELFF
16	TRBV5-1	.	CASSLAGGRVGHEQFF
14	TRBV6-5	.	CASSYVQGAGEQYF
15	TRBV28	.	CASSLGRGFRTEAFF
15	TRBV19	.	CASSSPGQSNTEAFF
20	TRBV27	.	CASSSRTGIIERYSNQPQHF
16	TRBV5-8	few	CASSLGQGLMNTEAFF
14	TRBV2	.	CASRLRRMNTEAFF
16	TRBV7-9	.	CASSFAAGTGNEKLFF
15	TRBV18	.	CASSSADRGPEEQYF
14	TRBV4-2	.	CASSQGRGFQPQHF
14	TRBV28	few	CASSPVGTAYEQYF
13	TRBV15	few	CATSGRGQETQYF
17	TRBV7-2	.	CASSFAPTEGWDSPLHF
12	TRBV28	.	CASRTDNYGYTF
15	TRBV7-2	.	CASSSTFTGGNTIYF
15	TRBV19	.	CASRLDRGAGNTIYF
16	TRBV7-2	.	CASSRLQGTGYSPLHF
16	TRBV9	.	CASSPRGGFSYNEQFF
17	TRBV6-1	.	CASSDDRVRLSGNTIYF